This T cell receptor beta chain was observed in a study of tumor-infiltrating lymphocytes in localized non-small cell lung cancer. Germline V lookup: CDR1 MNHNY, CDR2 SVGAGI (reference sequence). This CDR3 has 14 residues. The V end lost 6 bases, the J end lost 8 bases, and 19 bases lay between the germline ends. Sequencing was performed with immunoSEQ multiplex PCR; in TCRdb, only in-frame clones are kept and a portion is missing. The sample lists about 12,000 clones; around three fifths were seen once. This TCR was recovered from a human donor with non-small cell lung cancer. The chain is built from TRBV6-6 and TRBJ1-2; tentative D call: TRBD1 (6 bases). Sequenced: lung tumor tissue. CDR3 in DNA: TGTGCCAGCAGCACTCAAGGGGGTTCGGGGGGCTACACCTTC. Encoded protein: CASSTQGGSGGYTF.